The 5 T cell receptor beta chains given below trace back to one sample, sequenced in a study of T cell responses to AZD1222 COVID-19 vaccine. Method: immunoSEQ multiplex PCR; TCRdb's copy keeps in-frame clones and lacks some. The data show roughly 92,000 clones, about 88% seen once. Sequenced here: peripheral blood, sampled 28 days after the second AZD1222 dose. The receptor set was obtained from an adult who received the AZD1222 COVID-19 vaccine.

This clone was recorded once. The J gene is TRBJ1-1, the V gene TRBV2, with D hard to call. The germline V gene encodes CDR1 SNHLY and CDR2 FYNNEI. V was shortened by 6 bases and J by 1 base, with 9 bases between the two germline ends. The CDR3 totals 13 residues. CDR3 sequence reads: CASRPHQNTEAFF. DNA of the CDR3: TGTGCCAGCAGGCCTCACCAGAACACTGAAGCTTTCTTT.

The rearrangement uses TRBV11-2 and TRBJ1-1; TRBD1 is a possible D gene (6 bases). CDR1 and CDR2 (germline): SGHAT, FQNNGV. The CDR3 is made up of 15 amino acids. The V end was cut by 1 base, the J end by 7 bases, with 16 bases between. The CDR3 nucleotides read TGTGCCAGCAGCTTAGTTGGGGGGGCCAACCTTGAAGCTTTCTTT. Translation gives CASSLVGGANLEAFF. Together with reference TRBV11-2 and TRBJ1-1, the CDR3 gives the full variable domain: EAGVAQSPRYKIIEKRQSVAFWCNPISGHATLYWYQQILGQGPKLLIQFQNNGVVDDSQLPKDRFSAERLKGVDSTLKIQPAKLEDSAVYLCASSLVGGANLEAFFGQGTRLTVV.

The chain carries TRBV9 and TRBJ2-2; D remains unclear. The V end was cut by 4 bases, the J end by 0 bases, with 10 bases between. The CDR3 has 15 amino acids. CDR1 and CDR2 (germline): SGDLS, YYNGEE. CDR3 bases: TGTGCCAGCAGCCTAGGGCCACCGAACACCGGGGAGCTGTTTTTT. This sequence encodes CASSLGPPNTGELFF. The full variable domain, its missing parts supplied by reference TRBV9 and TRBJ2-2, is DSGVTQTPKHLITATGQRVTLRCSPRSGDLSVYWYQQSLDQGLQFLIQYYNGEERAKGNILERFSAQQFPDLHSELNLSSLELGDSALYFCASSLGPPNTGELFFGEGSRLTVL.

This clone has only a few counts. The chain couples TRBV12-3 or TRBV12-4 to TRBJ1-1; 7 bases match TRBD1. J gave up 10 bases and V 7 bases, and 12 bases lay outside the gene matches. The CDR3 loop spans 13 amino acids. The CDR3 is CASTTDRVGPAFF. The CDR3 DNA sequence: TGTGCCAGCACTACAGACAGGGTCGGCCCAGCTTTCTTT.

This chain joins TRBV11-2 and TRBJ2-3; TRBD2 is a possible D gene (6 bases). Trimming shortened V by 3 bases and J by 0 bases, and 10 bases separated the two germline ends. The CDR3 runs 15 residues. Germline V gene sequence: CDR1 SGHAT, CDR2 FQNNGV. The CDR3 protein is CASSFAGISTDTQYF. The CDR3 DNA follows: TGTGCCAGCAGCTTTGCGGGGATTAGCACAGATACGCAGTATTTT.